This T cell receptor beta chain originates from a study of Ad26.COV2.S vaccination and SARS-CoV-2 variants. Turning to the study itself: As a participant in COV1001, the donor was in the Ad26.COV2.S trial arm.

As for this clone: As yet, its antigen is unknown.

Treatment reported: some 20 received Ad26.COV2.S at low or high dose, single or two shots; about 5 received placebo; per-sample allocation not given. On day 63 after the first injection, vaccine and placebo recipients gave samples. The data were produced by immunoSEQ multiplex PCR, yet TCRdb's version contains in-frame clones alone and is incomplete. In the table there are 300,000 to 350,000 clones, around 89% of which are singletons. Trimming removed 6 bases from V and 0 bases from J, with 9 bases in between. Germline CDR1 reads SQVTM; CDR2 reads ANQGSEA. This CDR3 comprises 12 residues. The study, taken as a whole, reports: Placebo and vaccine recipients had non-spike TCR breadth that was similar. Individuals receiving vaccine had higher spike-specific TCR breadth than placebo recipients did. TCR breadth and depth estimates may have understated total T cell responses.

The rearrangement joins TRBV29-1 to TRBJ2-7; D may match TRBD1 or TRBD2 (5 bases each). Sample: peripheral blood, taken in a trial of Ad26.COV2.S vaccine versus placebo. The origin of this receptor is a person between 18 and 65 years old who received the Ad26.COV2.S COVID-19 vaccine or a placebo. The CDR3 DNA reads TGCAGCGTCGGGACCAACTCCTACGAGCAGTACTTC. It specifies CSVGTNSYEQYF.